The sequence of this T cell receptor beta chain was determined in a study of blood T cell repertoires in COVID-19. Study details: Italy, Spain and the United States were the sources of the convalescent and acute COVID-19 samples. From T cells, B-cell-depleted T cells, or PBMCs came the material, which was cDNA or gDNA.

CDR3 length: 15 residues. Germline V lookup: CDR1 MDHEN, CDR2 SYDVKM. Trimming cost V 4 bases and J 2 bases; bases outside gene matches: 5. Study processing details: Amplification with reference gene primers provided the estimates of nucleated cell counts. Clones were read by immunoSEQ multiplex PCR, and TCRdb kept only the in-frame ones, dropping some. Clone size and V and J calls were adopted from that table, with D and trimming inferred from the DNA. The table lists 110,000 to 150,000 clones, approximately 73% of them singletons, with roughly 4.2% in the top ten. The origin of this receptor is a man between 60 and 75 years old with acute or convalescent COVID-19. Sequencing was performed on peripheral blood. The chain is built from TRBV28 and TRBJ1-5; 7 nucleotides agree with TRBD1. The CDR3 is CASSSGTAGNQPQHF. CDR3 sequence (DNA): TGTGCCAGCAGTTCCGGGACAGCGGGCAATCAGCCCCAGCATTTT.